A selection of T cell receptor beta chains follows, all from one sample in a study of T cells in Graves' hyperthyroidism and ophthalmopathy. TCRdb itself ran the multiplex PCR reads through MiXCR, one entry per CDR3 protein. The data show 450,000 to 500,000 distinct CDR3 sequences, about 20% seen once. Sequencing input: blood. The origin of the receptors is a woman aged 70-85 years with Graves' ophthalmopathy. Each CDR3 is given with its conserved first and last residue. Fields, in order: V gene, clone size, J gene, D gene, CDR3 DNA, CDR3 protein. D genes are given only for firm matches. Clone size, where shown, is once, few, many, or a class for clones that have expanded.

V: TRBV7-9; size: NA; J: TRBJ2-2; D: NA; DNA: TGTGCCAGCAGCGATCAAATAGCGGTCACCGGGGAGCTGTTTTTT; CDR3: CASSDQIAVTGELFF
V: TRBV20-1; size: few; J: TRBJ2-1; D: NA; DNA: TGCAGTGCTAGAGATTTTGGGGGAGCCGGGAATGAGCAGTTCTTC; CDR3: CSARDFGGAGNEQFF
V: TRBV7-8; size: many; J: TRBJ2-5; D: NA; DNA: TGTGCCAGCACCCCAAGGAGGGTTGGGGAGACCCAGTACTTC; CDR3: CASTPRRVGETQYF
V: TRBV19; size: NA; J: TRBJ1-6; D: TRBD1; DNA: TGTGCCAGTATGAGTTTAGCGGGACAGGGAAATTCACCCCTCCACTTT; CDR3: CASMSLAGQGNSPLHF
V: TRBV27; size: many; J: TRBJ2-1; D: TRBD2; DNA: TGTGCCAGCAGCCTTATCAGCGCGGGAGTCACTGAGCAGTTCTTC; CDR3: CASSLISAGVTEQFF
V: TRBV20-1; size: NA; J: TRBJ2-5; D: TRBD1; DNA: TGCAGTGCTATCCAGGGGGCGCGGCAAGTGACCCAGTACTTC; CDR3: CSAIQGARQVTQYF
V: TRBV12-3/TRBV12-4; size: many; J: TRBJ1-5; D: NA; DNA: TGTGCCAGCAGCTCGGACGGTTTGTTTAGCAATCAGCCCCAGCATTTT; CDR3: CASSSDGLFSNQPQHF
V: TRBV9; size: NA; J: TRBJ2-3; D: NA; DNA: TGTGCCAGCAGCCCCCTGGTAGCGGAGGTAATCACAGATACGCAGTATTTT; CDR3: CASSPLVAEVITDTQYF
V: TRBV12-3/TRBV12-4; size: many; J: TRBJ1-5; D: NA; DNA: TGTGCCAGCAGTTTAGGTTTCGGAGCCTTACAGCCCCAGCATTTT; CDR3: CASSLGFGALQPQHF
V: TRBV5-5; size: many; J: TRBJ1-1; D: NA; DNA: TGTGCCAGCAGCCCGGGACCGATGAACACTGAAGCTTTCTTT; CDR3: CASSPGPMNTEAFF
V: TRBV2; size: many; J: TRBJ1-2; D: NA; DNA: TGTGCCAGCAGTGAGAGGCTGAACTATGGCTACACCTTC; CDR3: CASSERLNYGYTF
V: TRBV6-1; size: NA; J: TRBJ2-7; D: TRBD1; DNA: TGTGCCAGCAGGGACAGGGCCTACAGCTCCTACGAGCAGTACTTC; CDR3: CASRDRAYSSYEQYF
V: TRBV29-1; size: few; J: TRBJ2-3; D: NA; DNA: TGCAGCGTTCGGGAGTCGGCAGATACGCAGTATTTT; CDR3: CSVRESADTQYF
V: TRBV12-3/TRBV12-4; size: many; J: TRBJ2-1; D: TRBD1; DNA: TGTGCCAGCAAAAAGGGACAGGGGGCCTTTGAGCAGTTCTTC; CDR3: CASKKGQGAFEQFF
V: TRBV7-3; size: many; J: TRBJ2-1; D: NA; DNA: TGTGCCAGCAGCTATCGGACTGGCTCCTACAATGAGCAGTTCTTC; CDR3: CASSYRTGSYNEQFF
V: TRBV9; size: few; J: TRBJ1-1; D: NA; DNA: TGTGCCAGCAGCATCGGGCCCGTGGCGGAAGCTTTCTTT; CDR3: CASSIGPVAEAFF
V: TRBV28; size: NA; J: TRBJ2-7; D: NA; DNA: TGTGCCAGCAGTTTGGGGTGGTACGGGCAGTACTTC; CDR3: CASSLGWYGQYF
V: TRBV2; size: NA; J: TRBJ1-1; D: NA; DNA: TGTGCCAGCAGTGAAGACATCTCCCTCACTGAAGTTTTCTTT; CDR3: CASSEDISLTEVFF
V: TRBV6-5; size: many; J: TRBJ1-4; D: NA; DNA: TGTGCCAGCAGTTACTCCGGCACAACTAATGAAAAACTGTTTTTT; CDR3: CASSYSGTTNEKLFF
V: TRBV7-2; size: many; J: TRBJ2-1; D: TRBD2; DNA: TGTGCCAGCAGCTTAGCTAGCGGGAAGGACAATGAGCAGTTCTTC; CDR3: CASSLASGKDNEQFF
V: TRBV5-1; size: many; J: TRBJ2-2; D: TRBD2; DNA: TGCGCCAGCAGCTTGGGCGCGGGAGCTTCGAACACCGGGGAGCTGTTTTTT; CDR3: CASSLGAGASNTGELFF
V: TRBV5-1; size: NA; J: TRBJ2-2; D: NA; DNA: TGCGCCAGCAGCTTGGCCACCACGGCCACCGGGGAGCTGTTTTTT; CDR3: CASSLATTATGELFF
V: TRBV20-1; size: few; J: TRBJ2-3; D: NA; DNA: TGCAGTGCGCGCGACCCGGGGGCAATTAGCACAGATACGCAGTATTTT; CDR3: CSARDPGAISTDTQYF
V: TRBV7-2; size: NA; J: TRBJ2-2; D: NA; DNA: TGTGCCAGCAGCTTAGGTCTGAATTCCGGGGAGCTGTTTTTT; CDR3: CASSLGLNSGELFF
V: TRBV7-8; size: NA; J: TRBJ2-2; D: TRBD1; DNA: TGTGCCTGGACTGCCCTGTACCAGGGGGCGCGTTGGGACACCGGGGAGCTGTTTTTT; CDR3: CAWTALYQGARWDTGELFF
V: TRBV18; size: many; J: TRBJ1-1; D: TRBD1; DNA: TGTGCCAGCTCACCCGGACAGGGGGCGAACACTGAAGCTTTCTTT; CDR3: CASSPGQGANTEAFF
V: TRBV5-4; size: NA; J: TRBJ2-1; D: TRBD2; DNA: TGTGCCAGCAGCCCGGGACTAGCGGGCATGAATGAGCAGTTCTTC; CDR3: CASSPGLAGMNEQFF
V: TRBV5-4; size: NA; J: TRBJ2-5; D: NA; DNA: TGTGCCAGCAGCGGGGGGGGACATCAGTACCAAGAGACCCAGTACTTC; CDR3: CASSGGGHQYQETQYF
V: TRBV30; size: many; J: TRBJ1-2; D: NA; DNA: TGTGCCTGGAGTGTATGGCGGGATGGCGGCTACACCTTC; CDR3: CAWSVWRDGGYTF